A selection of T cell receptor beta chains follows, all from one sample in a study of blood T cell repertoires in COVID-19. Only in-frame clones appear in the TCRdb table, and some are missing; sequencing was by immunoSEQ multiplex PCR. The table has about 60,000 clones, roughly 76% seen once. Sequenced: peripheral blood. These receptor sequences come from a woman of 80 years or more with acute or convalescent COVID-19. Each CDR3 is given with its conserved first and last residue.

CDR3 protein	V gene	J gene
CASRPTYNEQFF	TRBV12-3/TRBV12-4	TRBJ2-1
CASSPQGRGYNEQFF	TRBV19	TRBJ2-1
CASSPSQASEQFF	TRBV12-3/TRBV12-4	TRBJ2-1
CSVKTGGAGNIQYF	TRBV29-1	TRBJ2-4
CASSQGSGRGYTF	TRBV3-1/TRBV3-2	TRBJ1-2
CARDHRAGGYTF	TRBV30	TRBJ1-2
CASSSDRGRGAGELFF	TRBV19	TRBJ2-2
CASNRGGAEETQYF	TRBV2	TRBJ2-5
CASTRPDTAYEQYF	TRBV28	TRBJ2-7
CASSLSGSNTDTQYF	TRBV28	TRBJ2-3
CASSPPGENSNQPQHF	TRBV28	TRBJ1-5
CASSVGGTGTSPLHF	TRBV9	TRBJ1-6
CASSPRTGGNENTEAFF	TRBV25-1	TRBJ1-1
CASSPEGRSEQFF	TRBV11-3	TRBJ2-1
CASGLWPSGRTDTQYF	TRBV12-5	TRBJ2-3
CASSQRRGDEAFF	TRBV3-1/TRBV3-2	TRBJ1-1
CASSPVLSYNEQFF	TRBV19	TRBJ2-1
CASSVVPASGLLSSTDTQYF	TRBV9	TRBJ2-3
CASSPPGISGNTIYF	TRBV25-1	TRBJ1-3
CASSYSSYEQYF	TRBV6-2/TRBV6-3	TRBJ2-7
CASRQGQNTEAFF	TRBV6-5	TRBJ1-1
CSVVRLAGRYNEQFF	TRBV29-1	TRBJ2-1
CASSQDYGTPYEQYF	TRBV4-3	TRBJ2-7
CASSYKGLAGGGTGELFF	TRBV6-2/TRBV6-3	TRBJ2-2
CASSPGTSGRGYNEQFF	TRBV7-9	TRBJ2-1
CASSEALQGYGYTF	TRBV2	TRBJ1-2
CASSLGGQGPQHF	TRBV7-9	TRBJ1-5
CASSTTPGQNYGYTF	TRBV5-5	TRBJ1-2